The T cell receptor (beta chain) under discussion was sequenced for a study of T cells in Graves' hyperthyroidism and ophthalmopathy. Overall study context: The initial diagnosis was the point when peripheral blood was collected, ahead of any treatment.

With duration under 3 months, ophthalmopathy was active: Clinical Activity Score at least 3, NOSPECS at least 4. Germline assignment: CDR1 MDHEN and CDR2 SYDVKM. The CDR3 has 15 amino acids. V lost 5 bases to trimming and J lost 0 bases, with 14 bases between them. TCR beta CDR3 regions were amplified from RNA. The HTBI primer set drove a first-round RT-PCR of the TCR CDR3. TCRdb itself ran the multiplex PCR reads through MiXCR, one entry per CDR3 protein. The sample lists roughly 600,000 distinct CDR3 sequences; about 14% were seen once. This clonotype has a count of ten or more. V gene TRBV28 combines with J gene TRBJ2-7; D gene uncertain. The TCR comes from a woman in her forties or fifties with Graves' ophthalmopathy. The sequenced material came from blood. Here the CDR3 reads CASSDRLRISYEQYF. CDR3 in DNA: TGTGCCAGCAGTGATCGACTGAGAATCTCCTACGAGCAGTACTTC.